The T cell receptor (beta chain) described here comes from a study of cytomegalovirus exposure and HLA in healthy donors. In the study overall: Unique TCRs numbering roughly 85 million, obtained from HLA-typed donors, made up an early data release.

Primers: 60 Vbeta forward and 13 Jbeta reverse. The table came from immunoSEQ multiplex PCR; TCRdb's copy has only in-frame clones and leaves some out. Reported are about 130,000 clones; the ten largest clones contain under 3.5%. At collection, donors were nominally healthy, but unrecorded immune exposures were probable. As regards this clone: Its antigen is not identified.

V was trimmed by 3 bases and J by 4 bases, leaving 10 bases between them. This CDR3 comprises 13 residues. The germline CDR1 and CDR2 sequences are MNHEY and SVGAGI. General study points: Analysis was performed later, and it showed HLA-associated TCR beta chains to be more clonally expanded than equally common others.

The rearrangement uses TRBV6-5 and TRBJ2-7; TRBD1 is a possible D gene (6 bases). This TCR came from a man aged 25 to 40 in good health and CMV-seronegative. The sequencing input was PBMCs. CDR3 amino acids: CASSYGQHYEQYF. DNA for the CDR3: TGTGCCAGCAGTTATGGACAGCATTACGAGCAGTACTTC.